One and the same sample provided the 5 T cell receptor beta chains below, sequenced in a study of cytomegalovirus exposure and HLA in healthy donors. Produced via immunoSEQ multiplex PCR; TCRdb's table is partial and in-frame only. This table has some 110,000 clones, around 94% appearing once. Material for sequencing was PBMCs. These receptors originate from a woman under 30 in good health and CMV-seronegative.

The chain has TRBV6-5 and TRBJ2-7, with D possibly matching TRBD2 (5 bases). CDR3 length: 16 residues. Germline V lookup: CDR1 MNHEY, CDR2 SVGAGI. V lost 0 bases to trimming and J lost 4 bases, with 16 bases between them. CDR3 coding DNA: TGTGCCAGCAGTTACTCGACGGGGTCGGTCATATACGAGCAGTACTTC. This sequence encodes CASSYSTGSVIYEQYF.

The J gene is TRBJ2-4, the V gene TRBV9; 11 nucleotides match TRBD2. CDR1 SGDLS and CDR2 YYNGEE come from the germline V gene. The V and J ends lost 3 bases and 2 bases, in that order; junction bases with no gene match: 10. CDR3 size: 18 residues. The CDR3, as DNA: TGTGCCAGCAGCGCCCCCGGGACTAGCGGTGCAACCAAAAACATTCAGTACTTC. Translation: CASSAPGTSGATKNIQYF.

This clone was picked up many times. J is TRBJ1-1 and V is TRBV5-1; TRBD1 aligns across 8 bases. The CDR3 length is 12 residues. From germline, CDR1 is SGHRS and CDR2 YFSETQ. Trimming took 5 bases from V and 7 from J; bases not matched to a gene: 4. The DNA for the CDR3 is TGCGCCAGCAGTTCGGACAGGGTTGAAGCTTTCTTT. It codes for CASSSDRVEAFF.

The chain links TRBV6-5 to TRBJ2-2, with 7 bases identical to TRBD1. Germline CDR1 and CDR2: MNHEY and SVGAGI. This CDR3 comprises 15 residues. The J segment lost 6 bases and the V segment lost 9 bases, leaving 13 bases of the junction unmatched. CDR3 loop: CASLPDRVVPGELFF. The CDR3 nucleotides read TGTGCCAGTCTTCCTGACAGGGTGGTCCCCGGGGAGCTGTTTTTT.

With respect to this clone: Within the sample, other DNA sequences also encode this same CDR3. This chain connects TRBV2 to TRBJ2-7; 11 bases align to TRBD1. CDR3 length: 15 amino acids. V gave up 7 bases and J gave up 7 bases; unmatched junction bases: 12. Germline V gene lookup returns CDR1 SNHLY and CDR2 FYNNEI. The CDR3 nucleotides read TGTGCCAGCAAATATTCCGGGACAGGGGGTCGAGAGCAGTACTTC. It translates to CASKYSGTGGREQYF.